This is a list of T cell receptor beta chains from one sample in a study of blood T cell repertoires in COVID-19. Sequenced by immunoSEQ multiplex PCR; TCRdb stores in-frame clones only, minus some. The sample yields more than 110,000 clones, roughly 80% seen once. The specimen sequenced was peripheral blood. These receptors all stem from a woman aged 45-65 years with active or convalescent COVID-19. CDR3s include the opening cysteine and the closing phenylalanine or tryptophan. D genes are given only for firm matches. For some rows the clone size is stated as once, few or many, or as a class when expanded; others skip it.

clone_size	j_call	d_call	v_call	cdr3_nt	cdr3_aa
once	TRBJ2-3	TRBD2	TRBV5-1	TGCGCCAGCAGCCCGGCGGGACTAGGCACAGATACGCAGTATTTT	CASSPAGLGTDTQYF
once	TRBJ2-7	NA	TRBV9	TGTGCCAGCAGCGCCGACTTGGACAGCTCCTACGAGCAGTACTTC	CASSADLDSSYEQYF
few	TRBJ2-7	NA	TRBV10-3	TGTGCCATCAGTGCATCCGCGACAGCAGGCGAGCAGTACTTC	CAISASATAGEQYF
NA	TRBJ1-6	NA	TRBV9	TGTGCCAGCAGCGTAGGCGGACAGACAAATAATTCACCCCTCCACTTT	CASSVGGQTNNSPLHF
NA	TRBJ2-1	TRBD1	TRBV7-2	TGTGCCAGCAGCTACCAGGGGGCCTACAATGAGCAGTTCTTC	CASSYQGAYNEQFF
NA	TRBJ1-1	TRBD1	TRBV6-2/TRBV6-3	TGTGCCAGCAGTTCCACTGACAGGGGTGAAGCTTTCTTT	CASSSTDRGEAFF
few	TRBJ2-7	NA	TRBV11-3	TGTGCCAGCAGCTTAGGGGGCGAGAGCTCCTACGAGCAGTACTTC	CASSLGGESSYEQYF
NA	TRBJ1-1	NA	TRBV3-1/TRBV3-2	TGTGCCAGCAGGGCAGGGTTGACTGAAGCTTTCTTT	CASRAGLTEAFF
NA	TRBJ2-1	TRBD2	TRBV30	TGTGCCTGGGCTAGCGGGGGGGTTTACAATGAGCAGTTCTTC	CAWASGGVYNEQFF
NA	TRBJ2-2	TRBD1	TRBV27	TGTGCCAGCAGACCGGACAGGGGGCGGCGCAAGAACACCGGGGAGCTGTTTTTT	CASRPDRGRRKNTGELFF
NA	TRBJ2-5	TRBD2	TRBV7-3	TGTGCCAGCAGCCGTCAGCTCCGGGAGGGAGAGACCCAGTACTTC	CASSRQLREGETQYF
few	TRBJ1-5	NA	TRBV30	TGTGCCTGGAGTCGGGGAGAGGTCCAGCCCCAGCATTTT	CAWSRGEVQPQHF
NA	TRBJ1-1	NA	TRBV5-8	TGTGCCAGCAGCTTCGGGGTTTACACTGAAGCTTTCTTT	CASSFGVYTEAFF
NA	TRBJ2-7	NA	TRBV28	TGTGCCAGCGGGGGAGGACAGGTGATCTACGAGCAGTACTTC	CASGGGQVIYEQYF
NA	TRBJ1-3	NA	TRBV20-1	TGCAGTGCTAGTCAGGAGGGTCGGACCCCTGGAAACACCATATATTTT	CSASQEGRTPGNTIYF
NA	TRBJ2-1	TRBD1	TRBV14	TGTGCCAGCAGCCAACGGCAAAGGGGGCGAAATGAGCAGTTCTTC	CASSQRQRGRNEQFF
NA	TRBJ1-1	NA	TRBV28	TGTGCCAGCAGTCCCCTCGGACAGAACACTGAAGCTTTCTTT	CASSPLGQNTEAFF
NA	TRBJ2-3	TRBD1	TRBV7-9	TGTGCCAGCAGCTGGGGCAGGGGGCCTGATACGCAGTATTTT	CASSWGRGPDTQYF